This section outlines one T cell receptor (beta chain) sequence together with its context. The antigen is undetermined. Produced via immunoSEQ multiplex PCR; TCRdb's table is partial and in-frame only. The sample consists of approximately 170,000 clones, 85% to 90% of them appearing once. This sample was included in a study of T cell responses to AZD1222 COVID-19 vaccine. The CDR3 consists of 17 residues. V was cut by 8 bases and J by 4 bases, with 26 bases left in between. Looked up from germline, CDR1 is SGHVS and CDR2 is FNYEAQ. Whole-study results and caveats: Spike-specific TCR breadth and depth went up after people got two AZD1222 doses. Females made up more of the donors, who were largely white British, and clonal diversity may have come out too low.

The chain recombines TRBV7-6 with TRBJ2-5; perhaps TRBD2 as D (7 bases). The sequence derives from an adult in good health. This material consisted of peripheral blood, taken on day 0 of AZD1222 vaccination. CDR3 amino acids: CASGRAGAPGAAETQYF. CDR3 DNA sequence: TGTGCCAGCGGACGGGCGGGGGCACCGGGGGCGGCAGAGACCCAGTACTTC.